What follows are 25 T cell receptor beta chains derived from one specimen sequenced in a study of identical twins. TCRdb reanalysed the 5' RACE reads using MiXCR and keeps one entry per CDR3 protein. There are about 520,000 distinct CDR3 sequences in the sample; roughly a fifth occur only once, and around 1% lies in the top ten. The data also belong to a second study, concerning T cells expressing NK-cell markers.

Sequenced sample: CD4+ T cells sorted from blood. Receptor source: a woman between 18 and 29 years old in good health.

This chain connects TRBV9 to TRBJ2-6; D is uncertain. V was clipped by 6 bases and J by 3 bases, with 10 bases between them. CDR1 SGDLS and CDR2 YYNGEE come from the germline V gene. The CDR3 sequence is 14 residues long. The CDR3 protein is CASTHGLGANVLTF. CDR3 sequence (DNA): TGTGCCAGCACCCACGGCCTTGGGGCCAACGTCCTGACTTTC. Full variable domain (missing parts from reference TRBV9 and TRBJ2-6): DSGVTQTPKHLITATGQRVTLRCSPRSGDLSVYWYQQSLDQGLQFLIQYYNGEERAKGNILERFSAQQFPDLHSELNLSSLELGDSALYFCASTHGLGANVLTFGAGSRLTVL.

The J gene is TRBJ2-1, the V gene TRBV20-1; D is possibly TRBD2 (6 bases). V gave up 1 base and J gave up 0 bases, with 10 bases separating them. The CDR3 is made up of 15 amino acids. Germline V gene lookup returns CDR1 DFQATT and CDR2 SNEGSKA (reference sequence). In nucleotides, the CDR3 is TGCAGTGCTAGAGTTAGCGGAAGCTCCTACAATGAGCAGTTCTTC. Protein sequence: CSARVSGSSYNEQFF.

V and J are TRBV18 and TRBJ1-1; 8 bases agree with TRBD1. J lost 8 bases, V lost 4 bases, and 6 bases had no gene match. Per germline, CDR1 KGHSH and CDR2 LQKENI. This CDR3 has 13 amino acids. In DNA form, the CDR3 reads TGTGCCAGCTCACTGGGGGACAGGCAGGAAGCTTTCTTT. Protein sequence: CASSLGDRQEAFF.

In this sample, this clonotype turned up many times. V gene TRBV10-3 combines with J gene TRBJ2-7; unclear D gene. Trimming pared 3 bases from V and 2 bases from J, leaving 11 bases between. CDR1 is ENHRY, CDR2 SYGVKD, per germline. There are 14 residues in the CDR3. CDR3 nucleotides: TGTGCCATCAGTGAATGGGCATCAACCTACGAGCAGTACTTC. This gives the protein CAISEWASTYEQYF.

V usage is TRBV20-1 and J usage is TRBJ2-7, with unresolved D. CDR3 size: 14 residues. With 3 bases removed from V and 3 bases from J, the gap between germline ends came to 15 bases. Germline-derived CDR1 and CDR2 are DFQATT and SNEGSKA (reference sequence). The CDR3 region has the DNA TGCAGTGCTAGCCTTAACCCAACACTCTACGAGCAGTACTTC. It specifies CSASLNPTLYEQYF.

The J gene is TRBJ1-2, the V gene TRBV12-3 or TRBV12-4, with D perhaps TRBD1 (5 bases). The CDR3 length is 14 residues. Trimming removed 6 bases from V and 5 bases from J, with 16 bases in between. Here the CDR3 DNA reads TGTGCCAGCAGCATCCGGGACGTCTCATATGGCTACACCTTC. Translation: CASSIRDVSYGYTF.

CDR3 coding DNA: TGTGCCAGCTCAGACAGGGGAATCCTGGAGACCCAGTACTTC. Translation: CASSDRGILETQYF. This rearrangement joins TRBV18 to TRBJ2-5; the match to TRBD1 covers 8 bases. CDR3 length: 14 residues. Germline assignment: CDR1 KGHSH and CDR2 LQKENI. V was clipped by 5 bases and J by 5 bases; unmatched bases: 7.

This clonotype has a handful of counts. CDR3 sequence (DNA): TGCGCCAGCAGCTTGGTTTGGGACTACGAGCAGTACTTC. Its translation is CASSLVWDYEQYF. The chain links TRBV5-1 to TRBJ2-7, with D uncertain. Trimming shortened V by 0 bases and J by 3 bases, and 7 bases separated the two germline ends. CDR3 length equals 13 residues. Germline CDR1 and CDR2: SGHRS and YFSETQ.

This clonotype was counted a few times. The rearrangement links TRBV20-1 to TRBJ2-7; weak D call: TRBD2 (7 bases). The CDR3 covers 14 residues. CDR1 and CDR2 (germline): DFQATT, SNEGSKA (reference sequence). The V gene lost 0 bases and the J gene lost 7 bases, with 16 bases spanning the gap. This CDR3 reads CSARETAGASEQYF. The DNA of the CDR3 is TGCAGTGCTAGAGAGACGGCGGGGGCGAGTGAGCAGTACTTC.

The chain links TRBV18 to TRBJ2-7; 9 nucleotides agree with TRBD1. CDR3 length: 13 amino acids. Germline-derived CDR1 and CDR2 are KGHSH and LQKENI. The V segment lost 0 bases and the J segment 13 bases; nucleotides outside the gene matches: 7. DNA of the CDR3: TGTGCCAGCTCACCACCGGGACAGGGAAAACCTTACTTC. It encodes CASSPPGQGKPYF.

This chain uses TRBV20-1 with TRBJ2-1; D call uncertain. Germline lookup yields CDR1 DFQATT and CDR2 SNEGSKA (reference sequence). This CDR3 contains 14 residues. The V gene lost 5 bases and the J gene lost 4 bases, with 15 bases spanning the gap. The CDR3 spells CSALLTLGYNEQFF. In DNA form, the CDR3 reads TGCAGTGCTCTTCTCACTCTGGGGTACAATGAGCAGTTCTTC.

The chain uses TRBV4-2 and TRBJ1-5; D perhaps matches TRBD1 (5 bases). The germline CDR1 and CDR2 sequences are LGHNA and YNFKEQ. V lost 1 base and J 7 bases, leaving 14 bases between the germline ends. CDR3 length: 15 residues. The CDR3 DNA reads TGTGCCAGCAGCCAAGCGTCCGTGGGGGAACAGCCCCAGCATTTT. Translation gives CASSQASVGEQPQHF.

V is TRBV12-3 or TRBV12-4 and J is TRBJ2-2; D remains ambiguous. CDR3 length: 14 residues. Trimming shortened V by 2 bases and J by 5 bases, and 9 bases separated the two germline ends. The CDR3 reads CASSLRVGTGELFF. The DNA of the CDR3 is TGTGCCAGCAGTTTAAGGGTTGGGACCGGGGAGCTGTTTTTT.

This clonotype was picked up a small number of times. V and J are TRBV27 and TRBJ2-7; TRBD1 is a possible D gene (6 bases). V lost 5 bases and J lost 3, with 14 bases in between. Germline V gene lookup returns CDR1 MNHEY and CDR2 SMNVEV (reference sequence). The CDR3 has 14 residues. The chain's CDR3 is CASSLRTDYYEQYF. The CDR3 bases are TGTGCCAGCAGTCTACGGACAGATTACTACGAGCAGTACTTC.

This clonotype has a handful of counts. This CDR3 reads CASSLGGTSGYEQYF. The CDR3 region has the DNA TGCGCCAGCAGCTTGGGTGGGACTAGCGGCTACGAGCAGTACTTC. The chain combines TRBV5-1 with TRBJ2-7; 11 bases map to TRBD2. With V trimmed by 0 bases and J by 3 bases, 2 bases remained unmatched. Germline loops: CDR1 SGHRS, CDR2 YFSETQ. The CDR3 is 15 amino acids.

This clonotype was counted between two and nine times. This chain joins TRBV12-3 or TRBV12-4 and TRBJ2-5; 11 bases align to TRBD2. The CDR3 covers 14 residues. V lost 6 bases and J lost 8; bases outside the gene matches: 8. The CDR3 coding sequence is TGTGCCAGCAGCCCGACTAGCGGGGTTGGCACCCAGTACTTC. Protein: CASSPTSGVGTQYF.

This clonotype showed up many times. The chain combines TRBV15 with TRBJ2-3; D unclear. V lost 5 bases and J lost 0, with 9 bases in between. CDR3 length: 14 amino acids. The germline V gene encodes CDR1 LNHNV and CDR2 YYDKDF (reference sequence). The chain's CDR3 is CATSARPSTDTQYF. Written as DNA, the CDR3 is TGTGCCACCAGCGCTCGACCGAGCACAGATACGCAGTATTTT.

CDR3 sequence (DNA): TGTGCCAGCAGTTTTTTTCTAGCGGGAGGCACCGGGGAGCTGTTTTTT. It is translated as CASSFFLAGGTGELFF. The chain links TRBV12-3 or TRBV12-4 to TRBJ2-2; 11 bases fit TRBD2. V was pared by 3 bases and J by 4 bases, with 4 bases of the junction left unmatched. The CDR3 is made up of 16 amino acids.

This clonotype was counted a few times. The V call is TRBV10-3, the J call TRBJ2-7; 10 bases are a match to TRBD1. There are 14 residues in the CDR3. V shed 6 bases, J shed 2 bases, and the junction held 4 bases outside the gene matches. CDR1 and CDR2 (germline): ENHRY, SYGVKD. CDR3 sequence: CAIRPGTGAYEQYF. CDR3 nucleotide sequence: TGTGCCATCAGGCCCGGGACAGGGGCCTACGAGCAGTACTTC.

For this clonotype: One end of the junction is discordant with germline, which a read error may explain. The chain has TRBV7-9 and TRBJ2-3; 9 positions agree with TRBD2. CDR3 length equals 14 residues. The germline gives CDR1 SEHNR, CDR2 FQNEAQ (reference sequence). CDR3 coding DNA: TGTGCCAGCAGCATAGCGGGAGTCACAGATACGCAGTATTTT. Its translation: CASSIAGVTDTQYF. The full variable domain, completed using reference TRBV7-9 and TRBJ2-3, is DTGVSQNPRHKITKRGQNVTFRCDPISEHNRLYWYRQTLGQGPEFLTYFQNEAQLEKSRLLSDRFSAERPKGSFSTLEIQRTEQGDSAMYLCASSIAGVTDTQYFGPGTRLTVL.

At least ten counts were recorded for this clonotype. V gene TRBV12-3 or TRBV12-4 combines with J gene TRBJ1-1; D gene unclear. V lost 6 bases, J lost 3 bases, and 8 bases lay in between. This CDR3 region has 12 residues. In nucleotides, the CDR3 is TGTGCCAGCAGCGATAGGGACACTGAAGCTTTCTTT. Protein: CASSDRDTEAFF.

This clonotype was detected ten times or more. V is TRBV27 and J is TRBJ2-3; no clear D gene. Germline CDR1 is MNHEY and CDR2 is SMNVEV (reference sequence). The CDR3 is 16 amino acids. V was trimmed by 3 bases and J by 0 bases, leaving 13 bases between them. The CDR3 DNA is TGTGCCAGCAGTTTCCGGTCTCCGAGGAGCACAGATACGCAGTATTTT. As protein: CASSFRSPRSTDTQYF.

This chain links TRBV11-2 with TRBJ2-1; TRBD1 matches at 9 bases. Germline V gives CDR1 SGHAT, CDR2 FQNNGV. Unmatched junction bases numbered 9, after V lost 5 bases and J lost 16 bases. This CDR3 contains 12 residues. CDR3 sequence reads: CASSLERTGVFF. The CDR3 DNA follows: TGTGCCAGCAGCCTTGAGCGGACAGGGGTCTTCTTC.

This clonotype was recorded a few times. The chain is built from TRBV6-1 and TRBJ2-7, with D tentatively TRBD1 (6 bases). Between the trimmed V and J ends, which lost 6 bases and 5 bases, there was a span of 14 bases. The CDR3 consists of 13 residues. Germline V CDR1 and CDR2: MNHNS, SASEGT. The chain's CDR3 is CASRRQVGHEQYF. DNA for the CDR3: TGTGCCAGCAGAAGACAGGTCGGCCACGAGCAGTACTTC.

This clonotype appeared a few times. J is TRBJ2-7 and V is TRBV6-2 or TRBV6-3, with D possibly matching TRBD1 (6 bases). The ends were cut back, 2 bases at V and 2 bases at J, with 10 bases in the middle. The germline gives CDR1 MNHEY, CDR2 SVGEGT. The CDR3 totals 14 residues. In DNA form, the CDR3 reads TGTGCCAGCAGTTACCGGCAGGGGCCCTACGAGCAGTACTTC. Translating gives CASSYRQGPYEQYF.